Shown below are 5 T cell receptor beta chains from a single sample sequenced in a study of blood T cell repertoires in COVID-19. Profiling relied on immunoSEQ multiplex PCR, and the TCRdb table lists in-frame clones only, not all of them. The sample carries about 50,000 clones, 80% to 90% recorded once. Input material: peripheral blood. These receptors came from a woman aged 60-75 years with COVID-19, enrolled during active disease.

This clone appeared a single time. The chain carries TRBV7-2 and TRBJ1-2, with D maybe TRBD1 (6 bases). V was cut by 5 bases and J by 6 bases, with 13 bases left in between. CDR1 and CDR2 from the germline V gene are SGHTA and FQGNSA. This CDR3 spans 13 amino acids. The CDR3 bases are TGTGCCAGCAGCGTGGGGGGGCAAAATGGCTACACCTTC. Its protein product is CASSVGGQNGYTF.

The genes are TRBV6-5 and TRBJ1-3, with D possibly TRBD1 on 6 matching bases. The germline CDR1 and CDR2 sequences are MNHEY and SVGAGI. CDR3 length: 16 amino acids. The V end was cut by 2 bases, the J end by 1 base, with 12 bases between. CDR3 coding DNA: TGTGCCAGCAGTTACACCATACAGGGATCTGGAAACACCATATATTTT. This gives the protein CASSYTIQGSGNTIYF.

The V call is TRBV19, the J call TRBJ1-6; D call uncertain. Germline V lookup: CDR1 LNHDA, CDR2 SQIVND (reference sequence). Trimming removed 7 bases from V and 10 bases from J, with 14 bases in between. This CDR3 contains 13 residues. CDR3 nucleotide sequence: TGTGCCAGTAACCCGGGAGGATCCTCACCCCTCCACTTT. This codes for CASNPGGSSPLHF.

This chain joins TRBV9 and TRBJ2-1, with D perhaps matching TRBD1 (6 bases). Looked up from germline, CDR1 is SGDLS and CDR2 is YYNGEE. CDR3 length: 11 residues. Trimming shortened V by 4 bases and J by 9 bases, and 8 bases separated the two germline ends. CDR3 residues: CASSSQGEQFF. The CDR3 DNA sequence: TGTGCCAGCAGCTCACAGGGTGAGCAGTTCTTC.

The V and J genes are TRBV4-3 and TRBJ1-6; 8 bases align to TRBD1. This CDR3 is 17 amino acids long. The J segment lost 8 bases and the V segment lost 0 bases, leaving 9 bases of the junction unmatched. Germline CDR1 reads LGHNA; CDR2 reads YSLEER. This CDR3 is CASSQDLKGQGDSPLHF. In nucleotides, the CDR3 is TGCGCCAGCAGCCAAGATCTTAAAGGACAGGGCGATTCACCCCTCCACTTT.